The 27 T cell receptor beta chains listed next were all sequenced from one sample in a study of identical twins. TCRdb reprocessed the 5' RACE reads via MiXCR and lists one record per CDR3 protein. The sample lists about 890,000 distinct CDR3 sequences; 9% to 15% were seen once. These data also formed part of another study, on yellow fever vaccine responses in identical twins.

The sequencing sample was made of PBMCs. Every receptor here comes from a woman aged 18 to 35 in good health.

This clonotype occurred a few times. V is TRBV4-1 and J is TRBJ2-2; D is possibly TRBD1 (6 bases). With 6 bases removed from V and 5 bases from J, the gap between germline ends came to 10 bases. This CDR3 is 13 amino acids long. The germline V gene has CDR1 MGHRA and CDR2 YSYEKL. The CDR3 coding sequence is TGCGCCAGCAGACAGGGTCGGACCGGGGAGCTGTTTTTT. This encodes CASRQGRTGELFF.

The table lists this clonotype with many counts. V usage is TRBV10-3 and J usage is TRBJ1-5; D remains ambiguous. Germline CDR1 and CDR2: ENHRY and SYGVKD. This CDR3 is built from 14 residues. V lost 5 bases and J 2 bases, leaving 10 bases between the germline ends. The DNA for the CDR3 is TGTGCCATCAGTCCCGGGGATGGCAATCAGCCCCAGCATTTT. It translates to CAISPGDGNQPQHF.

In its sample, this clonotype was seen many times. This rearrangement joins TRBV5-1 to TRBJ2-3; D is ambiguous. CDR1 is SGHRS and CDR2 is YFSETQ in the germline V gene. CDR3 length: 14 amino acids. Trimming took off 1 base at V and 2 bases at J, with 8 bases between the two ends. The CDR3 loop is CASSLRSTTDTQYF. CDR3 bases: TGCGCCAGCAGCTTGCGGTCGACCACAGATACGCAGTATTTT.

This clonotype came up a few times. Written as DNA, the CDR3 is TGCGCCAGCAGGACAGGCGTAAGAACTCAAGAGACCCAGTACTTC. Translating gives CASRTGVRTQETQYF. This chain links TRBV5-1 with TRBJ2-5, with D perhaps TRBD1 (6 bases). The V gene lost 5 bases and the J gene lost 2 bases, with 16 bases spanning the gap. This CDR3 comprises 15 residues. Germline CDR1 SGHRS, CDR2 YFSETQ. Supplemented by reference TRBV5-1 and TRBJ2-5, the full variable domain reads KAGVTQTPRYLIKTRGQQVTLSCSPISGHRSVSWYQQTPGQGLQFLFEYFSETQRNKGNFPGRFSGRQFSNSRSEMNVSTLELGDSALYLCASRTGVRTQETQYFGPGTRLLVL.

J is TRBJ2-6 and V is TRBV27; 11 positions agree with TRBD2. CDR3 length: 17 residues. J was trimmed by 4 bases and V by 6 bases; bases with no gene match: 8. The germline CDR1 and CDR2 sequences are MNHEY and SMNVEV (reference sequence). CDR3 sequence reads: CASRLAGVLAGANVLTF. The CDR3 region has the DNA TGTGCCAGCAGACTAGCGGGGGTCCTGGCGGGGGCCAACGTCCTGACTTTC.

In this sample, this clonotype turned up many times. The V and J genes are TRBV5-1 and TRBJ1-6; TRBD1 matches 7 bases. CDR1 SGHRS and CDR2 YFSETQ come from the germline V gene. The V gene end was trimmed by 7 bases and the J gene end by 9 bases; junction bases not matched to a gene: 7. The CDR3 covers 13 residues. The CDR3 sequence: CASQRDRSSPLHF. The DNA for the CDR3 is TGCGCCAGCCAAAGGGACAGAAGTTCACCCCTCCACTTT.

This clonotype has only a few counts. The chain employs TRBV5-1 and TRBJ2-3, with 9 bases identical to TRBD2. The CDR3 consists of 17 residues. Losses at the gene ends were 3 bases for V and 1 base for J; bases not matched to a gene: 9. Germline V gives CDR1 SGHRS, CDR2 YFSETQ. The CDR3: CASSYYSAGGGTDTQYF. CDR3 sequence (DNA): TGCGCCAGCAGCTACTATTCAGCGGGGGGCGGCACAGATACGCAGTATTTT. The complete variable domain, with remaining parts taken from reference TRBV5-1 and TRBJ2-3, reads KAGVTQTPRYLIKTRGQQVTLSCSPISGHRSVSWYQQTPGQGLQFLFEYFSETQRNKGNFPGRFSGRQFSNSRSEMNVSTLELGDSALYLCASSYYSAGGGTDTQYFGPGTRLTVL.

As to this clonotype: Just one base apart from a much larger clone, this may be a read error. The chain uses TRBV10-3 and TRBJ2-2; D call uncertain. The germline CDR1 and CDR2 sequences are ENHRY and SYGVKD. The CDR3 is 14 amino acids. The CDR3 region has the DNA TGTGCCGTCAGTGGATTAGCCCGAACCGGGGAGCTGTTTTTT. This encodes CAVSGLARTGELFF.

The chain employs TRBV20-1 and TRBJ1-1; tentatively, D is TRBD1 (6 bases). The germline V gene encodes CDR1 DFQATT and CDR2 SNEGSKA (reference sequence). V lost 0 bases and J 4 bases, leaving 9 bases between the germline ends. This CDR3 has 13 residues. CDR3 sequence reads: CSARDQGFTEAFF. The CDR3 DNA is TGCAGTGCTAGAGATCAGGGGTTCACTGAAGCTTTCTTT.

This clonotype appeared a few times. The rearrangement uses TRBV7-9 and TRBJ1-2; no firm D call. V lost 5 bases and J 4 bases, leaving 14 bases between the germline ends. This CDR3 region has 14 residues. Germline V gene data show CDR1 as SEHNR and CDR2 as FQNEAQ (reference sequence). CDR3 loop: CASSPERAAYGYTF. The CDR3 DNA follows: TGTGCCAGCAGCCCCGAGCGGGCGGCCTATGGCTACACCTTC.

This clonotype was seen a handful of times. V and J are TRBV9 and TRBJ1-2; the D is unclear. This CDR3 comprises 10 residues. V lost 0 bases and J 9 bases, leaving 3 bases between the germline ends. Germline CDR1 reads SGDLS; CDR2 reads YYNGEE. The CDR3, as DNA: TGTGCCAGCAGCGTAGGTCGCTACACCTTC. It is translated as CASSVGRYTF.

The chain combines TRBV5-1 with TRBJ2-1; 8 positions match TRBD2. Germline V gene sequence: CDR1 SGHRS, CDR2 YFSETQ. The CDR3 loop spans 15 amino acids. The trim removed 5 bases at V and 4 bases at J, leaving 8 bases unmatched. The CDR3 loop reads CASRPPSGPYNEQFF. Here the CDR3 DNA reads TGCGCCAGCAGGCCGCCTAGCGGGCCGTACAATGAGCAGTTCTTC.

This clonotype was seen a few times. This rearrangement joins TRBV7-8 to TRBJ2-5; D not certain. Germline values: CDR1 SGHVS, CDR2 FQNEAQ. The CDR3 is made up of 14 amino acids. The germline V and J ends were trimmed by 1 base and 1 base, with 7 bases remaining between them. In nucleotides, the CDR3 is TGTGCCAGCAGCTTAGGGTCAGCCCAAGAGACCCAGTACTTC. Translating it yields CASSLGSAQETQYF.

The chain has TRBV20-1 and TRBJ2-3, with TRBD1 as a possible D gene (5 bases). The V gene lost 6 bases and the J gene lost 3 bases, with 16 bases spanning the gap. This CDR3 is 14 amino acids long. The germline gives CDR1 DFQATT, CDR2 SNEGSKA (reference sequence). The CDR3 DNA reads as TGCAGTGCCAACGACAGAAGTGGAACAGATACGCAGTATTTT. Translated: CSANDRSGTDTQYF.

The chain employs TRBV5-1 and TRBJ2-4, with no clear D. CDR1 is SGHRS, CDR2 YFSETQ, per germline. The CDR3 extends over 16 amino acids. The V gene lost 3 bases and the J gene lost 1 base, with 14 bases spanning the gap. The CDR3 loop reads CASSSLTLGAKNIQYF. CDR3 DNA sequence: TGCGCCAGCAGCTCTCTAACTTTAGGGGCCAAAAACATTCAGTACTTC.

The sample holds a few counts of this clonotype. This rearrangement joins TRBV29-1 to TRBJ2-3; 7 bases map to TRBD1. CDR3 length equals 15 residues. Unmatched junction bases numbered 8, after V lost 4 bases and J lost 1 base. The germline V gene has CDR1 SQVTM and CDR2 ANQGSEA. CDR3 in DNA: TGCAGCGTTGCCCGAGGGGGCTTCGGCACAGATACGCAGTATTTT. This encodes CSVARGGFGTDTQYF.

The genes are TRBV27 and TRBJ2-7; D is possibly TRBD1 (6 bases). The CDR3 extends over 15 amino acids. The V gene lost 2 bases and the J gene lost 3 bases, with 14 bases spanning the gap. Germline V gives CDR1 MNHEY, CDR2 SMNVEV (reference sequence). The CDR3 protein is CASSLTLRGIYEQYF. CDR3 DNA: TGTGCCAGCAGTTTAACGCTCAGGGGAATCTACGAGCAGTACTTC.

Ten or more counts support this clonotype. In DNA form, the CDR3 reads TGTGCCAGCAGCTTAGGACGGACTAGCGGGAGTCAAGGCTACGAGCAGTACTTC. The encoded protein is CASSLGRTSGSQGYEQYF. The chain is built from TRBV11-2 and TRBJ2-7; 13 bases are shared with TRBD2. The CDR3 loop spans 18 amino acids. V lost 1 base to trimming and J lost 3 bases; unmatched junction nucleotides: 9. Germline CDR1 and CDR2: SGHAT and FQNNGV.

In its sample, this clonotype was seen a few times. The V and J genes are TRBV20-1 and TRBJ1-2, with 8 bases that match TRBD1. The germline V gene encodes CDR1 DFQATT and CDR2 SNEGSKA (reference sequence). This CDR3 comprises 17 residues. J lost 0 bases, V lost 1 base, and 10 bases had no gene match. Here the CDR3 reads CSARVGTGGDTNYGYTF. The CDR3 coding sequence is TGCAGTGCTAGAGTAGGCACAGGGGGTGATACTAACTATGGCTACACCTTC.

This clonotype showed up just a few times. The chain uses TRBV6-1 and TRBJ1-1, with 8 bases aligning to TRBD1. CDR3 size: 17 residues. V was pared by 6 bases and J by 2 bases, with 14 bases of the junction left unmatched. Germline values: CDR1 MNHNS, CDR2 SASEGT. The CDR3 bases are TGTGCCAGCAGGGATGGACAGGGATTTAGGGCAAACACTGAAGCTTTCTTT. Translation: CASRDGQGFRANTEAFF.

The rearrangement joins TRBV7-9 to TRBJ2-1, with D perhaps being TRBD1 or TRBD2 (6 bases each). Germline CDR1 and CDR2: SEHNR and FQNEAQ (reference sequence). The CDR3 has 14 residues. The V and J ends lost 7 bases and 5 bases respectively, with 15 bases between them. Here the CDR3 reads CASKRGPTHNEQFF. As DNA, the CDR3 is TGTGCCAGCAAACGGGGGCCTACCCACAATGAGCAGTTCTTC. The full variable domain, in which reference TRBV7-9 and TRBJ2-1 provide the parts outside the CDR3, is DTGVSQNPRHKITKRGQNVTFRCDPISEHNRLYWYRQTLGQGPEFLTYFQNEAQLEKSRLLSDRFSAERPKGSFSTLEIQRTEQGDSAMYLCASKRGPTHNEQFFGPGTRLTVL.

CDR3: CASSLVQNEQFF. CDR3 nucleotides: TGTGCCAGCAGTTTAGTCCAAAATGAGCAGTTCTTC. This sequence joins TRBV12-3 or TRBV12-4 and TRBJ2-1; D is ambiguous. V was cut by 1 base and J by 7 bases, with 5 bases left in between. This CDR3 contains 12 residues.

The J gene is TRBJ1-5, the V gene TRBV20-1; a weak D match, TRBD1 (6 bases). Germline V gene sequence: CDR1 DFQATT, CDR2 SNEGSKA (reference sequence). This CDR3 region has 17 residues. V was clipped by 3 bases and J by 2 bases, with 20 bases between them. CDR3: CSASNAGTGRGNQPQHF. Written as DNA, the CDR3 is TGCAGTGCTAGTAATGCGGGCACAGGGCGAGGCAATCAGCCCCAGCATTTT.

This clonotype showed up many times. The V and J genes are TRBV29-1 and TRBJ2-3; weak D call: TRBD2 (6 bases). CDR1 is SQVTM, CDR2 ANQGSEA, per germline. Trimming pared 6 bases from V and 8 bases from J, leaving 18 bases between. The CDR3 extends over 13 amino acids. The CDR3 loop reads CSVRAGGPGTQYF. DNA for the CDR3: TGCAGCGTCCGAGCGGGCGGCCCCGGTACGCAGTATTTT.

This chain joins TRBV29-1 and TRBJ2-1, with 9 bases fitting TRBD1. The CDR3 runs 13 residues. Germline lookup yields CDR1 SQVTM and CDR2 ANQGSEA. V was clipped by 8 bases and J by 10 bases; unmatched bases: 12. The CDR3 sequence is CSSTGTGHKEQFF. The CDR3 DNA reads as TGCAGCTCTACTGGGACAGGGCATAAAGAGCAGTTCTTC.

The J gene is TRBJ2-7, the V gene TRBV27, with 9 bases aligning to TRBD1. Germline V gives CDR1 MNHEY, CDR2 SMNVEV (reference sequence). Unmatched junction bases numbered 5, after V lost 2 bases and J lost 3 bases. The length of the CDR3 is 15 residues. The CDR3 region has the DNA TGTGCCAGCAGTTTAACCAGGACAGGGGTCTACGAGCAGTACTTC. Amino acids: CASSLTRTGVYEQYF.

This clonotype has more than one count but fewer than ten. This sequence joins TRBV7-9 and TRBJ1-1; 7 bases are a match to TRBD1. The CDR3 runs 15 residues. With V trimmed by 5 bases and J by 1 base, 7 bases remained unmatched. The germline CDR1 and CDR2 sequences are SEHNR and FQNEAQ (reference sequence). In DNA form, the CDR3 reads TGTGCCAGCAGCCCCCGGGGACAGCCGAACACTGAAGCTTTCTTT. This encodes CASSPRGQPNTEAFF.